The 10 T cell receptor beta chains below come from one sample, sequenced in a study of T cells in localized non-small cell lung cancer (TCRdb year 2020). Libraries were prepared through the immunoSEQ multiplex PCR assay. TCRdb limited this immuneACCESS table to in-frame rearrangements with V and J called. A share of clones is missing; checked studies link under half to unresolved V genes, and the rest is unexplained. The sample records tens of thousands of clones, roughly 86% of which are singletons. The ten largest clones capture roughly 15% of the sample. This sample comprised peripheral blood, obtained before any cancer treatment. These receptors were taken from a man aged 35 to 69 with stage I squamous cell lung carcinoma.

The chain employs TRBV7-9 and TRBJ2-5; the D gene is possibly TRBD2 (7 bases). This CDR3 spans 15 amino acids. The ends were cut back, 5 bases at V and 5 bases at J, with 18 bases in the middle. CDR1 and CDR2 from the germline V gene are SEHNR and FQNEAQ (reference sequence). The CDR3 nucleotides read TGTGCCAGCAGCCCTTATAGGGGGGGCGACGAGACCCAGTACTTC. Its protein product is CASSPYRGGDETQYF.

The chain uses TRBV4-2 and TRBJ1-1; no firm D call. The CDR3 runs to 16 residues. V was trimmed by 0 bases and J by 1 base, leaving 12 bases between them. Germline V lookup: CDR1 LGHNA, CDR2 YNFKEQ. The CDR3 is CASSQDTWASNTEAFF. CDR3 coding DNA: TGTGCCAGCAGCCAAGATACATGGGCCTCGAACACTGAAGCTTTCTTT.

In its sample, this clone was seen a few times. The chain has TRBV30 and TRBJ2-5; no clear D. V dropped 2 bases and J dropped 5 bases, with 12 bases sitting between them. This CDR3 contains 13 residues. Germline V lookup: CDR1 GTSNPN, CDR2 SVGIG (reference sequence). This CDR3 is CAWSRRVRETQYF. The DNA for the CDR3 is TGTGCCTGGAGTCGAAGAGTGAGGGAGACCCAGTACTTC.

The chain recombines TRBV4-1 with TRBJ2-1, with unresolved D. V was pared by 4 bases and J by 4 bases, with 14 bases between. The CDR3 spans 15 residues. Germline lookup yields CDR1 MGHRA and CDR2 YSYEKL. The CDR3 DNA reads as TGCGCCAGCAGCCGCCTTGGGCTTGGTTACAATGAGCAGTTCTTC. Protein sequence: CASSRLGLGYNEQFF.

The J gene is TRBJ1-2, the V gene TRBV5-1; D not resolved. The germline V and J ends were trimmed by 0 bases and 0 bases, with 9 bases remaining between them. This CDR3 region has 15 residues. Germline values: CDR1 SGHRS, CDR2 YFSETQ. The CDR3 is CASSLGPQTNYGYTF. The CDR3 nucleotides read TGCGCCAGCAGCTTGGGCCCACAGACTAACTATGGCTACACCTTC.

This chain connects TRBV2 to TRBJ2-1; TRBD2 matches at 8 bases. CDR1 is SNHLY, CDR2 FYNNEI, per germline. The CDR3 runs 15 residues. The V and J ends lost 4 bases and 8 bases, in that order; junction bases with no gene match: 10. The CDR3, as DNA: TGTGCCAGCAGTGGGGAAGGGACTAGGCGCTATGAGCAGTTCTTC. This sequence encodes CASSGEGTRRYEQFF.

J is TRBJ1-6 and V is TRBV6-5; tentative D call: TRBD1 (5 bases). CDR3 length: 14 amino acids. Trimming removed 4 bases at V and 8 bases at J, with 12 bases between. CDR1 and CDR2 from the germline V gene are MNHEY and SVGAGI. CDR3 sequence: CASSFLGEDSPLHF. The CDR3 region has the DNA TGTGCCAGCAGTTTTTTAGGGGAGGATTCACCCCTCCACTTT.

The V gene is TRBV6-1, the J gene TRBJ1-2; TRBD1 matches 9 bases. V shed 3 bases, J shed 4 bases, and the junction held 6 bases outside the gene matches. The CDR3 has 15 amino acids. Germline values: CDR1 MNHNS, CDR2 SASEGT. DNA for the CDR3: TGTGCCAGCAGTGATGAAACAGGGGGCGGCTATGGCTACACCTTC. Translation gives CASSDETGGGYGYTF.

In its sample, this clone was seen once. CDR3 nucleotide sequence: TGTGCCAGCAGCCCGAGGGGGGAATTAACCTTC. This encodes CASSPRGELTF. This chain joins TRBV11-2 and TRBJ1-2, with D possibly matching TRBD1 (6 bases). The CDR3 length is 11 residues. Looked up from germline, CDR1 is SGHAT and CDR2 is FQNNGV. Trimming removed 5 bases at V and 14 bases at J, with 15 bases between. Drawing the rest from reference TRBV11-2 and TRBJ1-2, the complete variable domain is EAGVAQSPRYKIIEKRQSVAFWCNPISGHATLYWYQQILGQGPKLLIQFQNNGVVDDSQLPKDRFSAERLKGVDSTLKIQPAKLEDSAVYLCASSPRGELTFGSGTRLTVV.

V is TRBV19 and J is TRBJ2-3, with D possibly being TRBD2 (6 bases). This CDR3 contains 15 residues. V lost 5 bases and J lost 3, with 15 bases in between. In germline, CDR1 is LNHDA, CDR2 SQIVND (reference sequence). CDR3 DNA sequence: TGTGCCAGTAGTCTCAGACTAGAAGGGACAGATACGCAGTATTTT. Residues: CASSLRLEGTDTQYF.